The rows below give T cell receptor beta chains drawn from one sample of a study of shared clonotypes between healthy human individuals. TCRdb's copy holds only in-frame clones and misses some; the assay was immunoSEQ multiplex PCR. The sample holds about 2.5 million clones, under 95% seen once. What was sequenced was naive CD4+ T cells from PBMCs. These receptors were obtained from a man between 18 and 29 years old in good health. Some clones in this sample may be carry-over from other donors' samples. Each CDR3 is given with its conserved first and last residue. D genes are given only for firm matches. Size tells how often a clone was seen (once, few, many) or the class of an expanded clone, and some rows leave it out.

TRBJ2-4 | - | - | TRBV25-1 | CASSEPGGKNIQYF | TGTGCCAGCAGTGAACCTGGAGGCAAAAACATTCAGTACTTC
TRBJ2-1 | - | TRBD2 | TRBV27 | CASRGESPGLAGVISYNEQFF | TGTGCCAGCAGGGGGGAGTCTCCGGGACTAGCGGGAGTGATTTCCTACAATGAGCAGTTCTTC
TRBJ1-5 | - | TRBD1 | TRBV5-4 | CASSQGTGGSQPQHF | TGTGCCAGCAGCCAAGGGACAGGGGGCAGTCAGCCCCAGCATTTT
TRBJ2-7 | - | TRBD1 | TRBV7-9 | CASSPGTAASYEQYF | TGTGCCAGCAGCCCCGGGACAGCTGCCTCCTACGAGCAGTACTTC
TRBJ1-5 | - | TRBD1 | TRBV5-1 | CASSYDGTGYQPQHF | TGCGCCAGCAGCTACGACGGGACAGGGTATCAGCCCCAGCATTTT
TRBJ2-3 | - | TRBD2 | TRBV7-2 | CASSLVWVGGRKTDTQYF | TGTGCCAGCAGCTTAGTGTGGGTGGGCGGGAGGAAGACAGATACGCAGTATTTT
TRBJ2-2 | - | - | TRBV28 | CASSFAGSYTGELFF | TGTGCCAGCAGTTTTGCCGGGAGCTACACCGGGGAGCTGTTTTTT
TRBJ1-2 | - | - | TRBV20-1 | CSARELYGYTF | TGCAGTGCTAGGGAACTGTATGGCTACACCTTC
TRBJ1-1 | - | TRBD1 | TRBV9 | CASSVAIGTAFMNTEAFF | TGTGCCAGCAGCGTAGCCATCGGGACAGCCTTTATGAACACTGAAGCTTTCTTT
TRBJ1-5 | - | - | TRBV29-1 | CSVAGGDYSNQPQHF | TGCAGCGTTGCTGGGGGTGACTATAGCAATCAGCCCCAGCATTTT
TRBJ2-7 | - | TRBD1 | TRBV12-5 | CASGLTLGQGAPEQYF | TGTGCTAGTGGTTTGACCCTCGGACAGGGGGCGCCTGAGCAGTACTTC
TRBJ2-1 | - | - | TRBV11-2 | CASSLGNYNEQFF | TGTGCCAGCAGCTTGGGCAACTACAATGAGCAGTTCTTC
TRBJ1-4 | - | - | TRBV6-1 | CASSVQAGTDGKLFF | TGTGCCAGCAGTGTCCAGGCCGGGACGGACGGGAAACTGTTTTTT
TRBJ1-1 | - | - | TRBV6-5 | CASSYDRYTEAFF | TGTGCCAGCAGTTACGACAGGTACACTGAAGCTTTCTTT
TRBJ2-3 | - | TRBD1 | TRBV7-3 | CASSPTGADTDTQYF | TGTGCCAGCAGCCCGACAGGGGCCGACACAGATACGCAGTATTTT
TRBJ2-2 | - | TRBD2 | TRBV7-7 | CASSRGLAGGRGTGELFF | TGTGCCAGCAGCCGGGGACTAGCGGGAGGCCGCGGTACAGGGGAGCTGTTTTTT
TRBJ2-1 | - | - | TRBV29-1 | CSFSSDSFSYNEQFF | TGCAGCTTCAGCTCCGACAGTTTCTCCTACAATGAGCAGTTCTTC
TRBJ2-7 | - | TRBD2 | TRBV27 | CASSLAGTSGFRGYEQYF | TGTGCCAGCAGTTTAGCTGGGACTAGCGGGTTTAGGGGCTACGAGCAGTACTTC
TRBJ2-5 | - | - | TRBV5-1 | CASSLGPQETQYF | TGCGCCAGCAGCTTGGGCCCCCAAGAGACCCAGTACTTC
TRBJ1-1 | few | - | TRBV6-1 | CASSERAGRNTEAFF | TGTGCCAGCAGTGAACGAGCAGGGCGAAACACTGAAGCTTTCTTT
TRBJ2-5 | - | - | TRBV12-2 | CASRLEYRLAADRETQYF | TGTGCAAGTCGCTTAGAGTACCGACTAGCGGCAGACAGGGAGACCCAGTACTTC
TRBJ1-2 | - | - | TRBV28 | CASSFGLRTYGYTF | TGTGCCAGCAGTTTCGGGCTTCGTACCTATGGCTACACCTTC
TRBJ2-5 | - | TRBD1 | TRBV9 | CASSVRDRETQYF | TGTGCCAGCAGCGTCCGGGACAGAGAGACCCAGTACTTC
TRBJ2-7 | - | - | TRBV9 | CASSPRTRFYEQYF | TGTGCCAGCAGCCCACGGACTCGATTCTACGAGCAGTACTTC
TRBJ2-7 | - | - | TRBV5-1 | CASSLIPGTSYEQYF | TGCGCCAGCAGCTTGATCCCAGGGACCTCCTACGAGCAGTACTTC
TRBJ2-1 | - | TRBD2 | TRBV7-9 | CASSFATSGSSYNEQFF | TGTGCCAGCAGCTTCGCGACTAGCGGGAGTTCCTACAATGAGCAGTTCTTC
TRBJ1-5 | - | - | TRBV19 | CASSIQRDQPQHF | TGTGCCAGTAGTATTCAGCGCGATCAGCCCCAGCATTTT
TRBJ2-1 | - | - | TRBV5-1 | CASSPRLPPGVRLHEQFF | TGCGCCAGCAGCCCCCGCCTCCCGCCGGGAGTAAGATTACATGAGCAGTTCTTC
TRBJ1-2 | - | - | TRBV6-5 | CASSEASPGGYTF | TGTGCCAGCAGTGAGGCCTCCCCGGGGGGCTACACCTTC
TRBJ2-7 | - | - | TRBV21-1 | CASSNTGTGIAYEQYF | TGTGCCAGCAGCAACACTGGGACAGGGATTGCCTACGAGCAGTACTTC
TRBJ2-1 | - | TRBD2 | TRBV2 | CASSEGVFGLADNEQFF | TGTGCCAGCAGTGAGGGGGTCTTTGGACTAGCGGACAATGAGCAGTTCTTC
TRBJ1-5 | - | - | TRBV28 | CASSLMGQGSNQPQHF | TGTGCCAGCAGCCTCATGGGCCAGGGGAGCAATCAGCCCCAGCATTTT
TRBJ2-5 | - | - | TRBV2 | CASSESSPRETQYF | TGTGCCAGCAGTGAAAGTAGCCCGCGAGAGACCCAGTACTTC
TRBJ2-7 | - | - | TRBV5-1 | CASSLDTEFGVQYF | TGCGCCAGCAGCTTGGATACGGAGTTCGGAGTGCAGTACTTC
TRBJ1-1 | - | - | TRBV27 | CASSLRGAGTEAFF | TGTGCCAGCAGTTTAAGGGGCGCGGGCACTGAAGCTTTCTTT
TRBJ2-3 | - | TRBD2 | TRBV28 | CASRTLLGLARTDTQYF | TGTGCCAGCAGGACCCTCTTAGGACTAGCTAGGACAGATACGCAGTATTTT